These 26 T cell receptor beta chains were sequenced from one sample in a study of early T cells in non-severe SARS-CoV-2 infection. TCRdb redid the calling of the 5' RACE reads with MiXCR, one entry per CDR3 protein. The table records some 40,000 distinct CDR3 sequences, under 5% of them present only once. The sequencing input was whole blood. The receptors stem from an adult who was a healthcare worker with PCR-confirmed SARS-CoV-2 infection or an uninfected control (not recorded which).

This clonotype was picked up many times. The rearrangement links TRBV11-1 to TRBJ2-1; D remains unclear. V was shortened by 7 bases and J by 1 base, with 11 bases between the two germline ends. Germline loops: CDR1 SGHAT, CDR2 FQDESV (reference sequence). This CDR3 is built from 14 residues. This CDR3 is CASNIAKSYNEQFF. The CDR3 bases are TGTGCCAGCAACATTGCTAAATCCTACAATGAGCAGTTCTTC.

This clonotype was counted at least ten times. The chain combines TRBV7-8 with TRBJ1-5; possible D gene TRBD1, 5 bases. Trimming took off 6 bases at V and 1 base at J, with 16 bases between the two ends. Germline loops: CDR1 SGHVS, CDR2 FQNEAQ. This CDR3 region has 16 residues. CDR3 bases: TGTGCCAGCAGTTTGAAACCCCAGGGAAGCAATCAGCCCCAGCATTTT. Translating gives CASSLKPQGSNQPQHF.

This clonotype was picked up many times. The rearrangement uses TRBV7-6 and TRBJ1-2, with D perhaps matching TRBD1 (6 bases). The CDR3 is 14 amino acids. CDR1 and CDR2 from the germline V gene are SGHVS and FNYEAQ. V lost 5 bases to trimming and J lost 4 bases, with 14 bases between them. The DNA of the CDR3 is TGTGCCAGCAGCCCAGGACAGCATGCCTATGGCTACACCTTC. Its translation: CASSPGQHAYGYTF.

The sample holds many counts of this clonotype. This rearrangement joins TRBV5-1 to TRBJ2-3; 9 bases line up with TRBD2. The CDR3 length is 16 residues. The germline CDR1 and CDR2 sequences are SGHRS and YFSETQ. V lost 4 bases and J lost 2; bases outside the gene matches: 8. CDR3 protein: CASSPNAGGYTDTQYF. The CDR3 DNA follows: TGCGCCAGCAGCCCGAACGCGGGAGGGTACACAGATACGCAGTATTTT.

This clonotype is medium-sized by share. J is TRBJ2-7 and V is TRBV5-4; weak D call: TRBD2 (6 bases). CDR3 size: 14 residues. Between the trimmed V and J ends, which lost 4 bases and 4 bases, there was a span of 15 bases. CDR1 is SGHNT, CDR2 YYREEE, per germline (reference sequence). The CDR3 spells CASSKKGLQYEQYV. The CDR3 bases are TGTGCCAGCAGCAAGAAGGGACTTCAGTACGAGCAGTACGTC.

This clonotype was recorded many times. The chain recombines TRBV19 with TRBJ1-2, with D perhaps TRBD1 (6 bases). CDR1 and CDR2 (germline): LNHDA, SQIVND (reference sequence). There are 13 residues in the CDR3. V dropped 10 bases and J dropped 2 bases, with 14 bases sitting between them. CDR3 sequence (DNA): TGTGCCATCCGAGGGGGGGTCAACTATGGCTACACCTTC. Protein product: CAIRGGVNYGYTF.

By sample fraction, this clonotype is medium-sized (0.01 to 0.1%). The chain couples TRBV28 to TRBJ2-2, with D perhaps TRBD2 (6 bases). Trimming removed 5 bases from V and 0 bases from J, with 16 bases in between. Germline V CDR1 and CDR2: MDHEN, SYDVKM. This CDR3 is 17 amino acids long. The CDR3 DNA reads TGTGCCAGCAGTCCGACTCCGCCTAGCGCGAACACCGGGGAGCTGTTTTTT. Its protein product is CASSPTPPSANTGELFF.

This clonotype was seen a handful of times. The J gene is TRBJ2-4, the V gene TRBV10-3; the D gene could be TRBD1 or TRBD2 (7 bases each). Germline-derived CDR1 and CDR2 are ENHRY and SYGVKD. The CDR3 covers 14 residues. The V end was cut by 5 bases, the J end by 9 bases, with 17 bases between. The CDR3 reads CAISPAGQSIIQYF. In nucleotides, the CDR3 is TGTGCCATCAGTCCAGCGGGACAGTCAATCATTCAGTACTTC.

Many counts were recorded for this clonotype. This chain connects TRBV28 to TRBJ1-4; a weak D match, TRBD1 (6 bases). The V gene's germline CDR1 is MDHEN and CDR2 SYDVKM. With 2 bases removed from V and 4 bases from J, the gap between germline ends came to 8 bases. The CDR3 is 14 amino acids. Here the CDR3 reads CASSLAGVNEKLFF. The CDR3 DNA reads as TGTGCCAGCAGTTTAGCAGGGGTTAATGAAAAACTGTTTTTT. The full variable domain, its missing parts supplied by reference TRBV28 and TRBJ1-4, is DVKVTQSSRYLVKRTGEKVFLECVQDMDHENMFWYRQDPGLGLRLIYFSYDVKMKEKGDIPEGYSVSREKKERFSLILESASTNQTSMYLCASSLAGVNEKLFFGSGTQLSVL.

This clonotype was seen a handful of times. The genes are TRBV18 and TRBJ2-1; TRBD2 aligns across 16 bases. The CDR3 runs to 13 residues. Germline lookup yields CDR1 KGHSH and CDR2 LQKENI. Germline trimming cut 6 bases from V and 14 bases from J; bases unmatched to any gene: 4. CDR3 coding DNA: TGTGCCAGCTCCGGGACTAGCGGGAGGGGCGAGTTCTTC. It is translated as CASSGTSGRGEFF.

This clonotype was found many times. This sequence joins TRBV4-2 and TRBJ2-3; the match to TRBD2 covers 10 bases. This CDR3 has 16 residues. V shed 0 bases, J shed 4 bases, and the junction held 4 bases outside the gene matches. From germline, CDR1 is LGHNA and CDR2 YNFKEQ. The CDR3: CASSQEASGSADTQYF. CDR3 sequence (DNA): TGTGCCAGCAGCCAAGAAGCTAGCGGGAGCGCAGATACGCAGTATTTT.

At least ten counts were recorded for this clonotype. This chain links TRBV4-2 with TRBJ2-2; TRBD1 might be the D (6 bases). The CDR3 runs 14 residues. The ends were cut back, 0 bases at V and 6 bases at J, with 8 bases in the middle. Germline values: CDR1 LGHNA, CDR2 YNFKEQ. Written as DNA, the CDR3 is TGTGCCAGCAGCCAAGATCCAGGGGCCGGGGAGCTGTTTTTT. Its protein product is CASSQDPGAGELFF.

There are many counts of this clonotype. The rearrangement links TRBV4-3 to TRBJ2-2, with 11 nucleotides matching TRBD1. Germline values: CDR1 LGHNA, CDR2 YSLEER. V shed 2 bases, J shed 7 bases, and the junction held 6 bases outside the gene matches. The CDR3 has 16 residues. As DNA, the CDR3 is TGCGCCAGCAGCCAAATGCTCGGGACAGGGGGCGGGGAGCTGTTTTTT. This sequence encodes CASSQMLGTGGGELFF.

Many counts were recorded for this clonotype. This rearrangement joins TRBV7-2 to TRBJ2-7; 7 bases map to TRBD2. V gave up 1 base and J gave up 0 bases; unmatched junction bases: 12. The CDR3 consists of 18 residues. Per germline, CDR1 SGHTA and CDR2 FQGNSA. For the CDR3, the DNA is TGTGCCAGCAGCTTAGGGGGGAGCGGGGTTTCGAGCTCCTACGAGCAGTACTTC. It is translated as CASSLGGSGVSSSYEQYF.

This clonotype was recorded many times. V is TRBV20-1 and J is TRBJ2-3; 7 bases agree with TRBD1. V was clipped by 4 bases and J by 1 base; unmatched bases: 8. This CDR3 has 15 amino acids. The germline V gene has CDR1 DFQATT and CDR2 SNEGSKA (reference sequence). The CDR3 region is CSAKTGEWGTDTQYF. In nucleotides, the CDR3 is TGCAGTGCTAAAACAGGGGAATGGGGCACAGATACGCAGTATTTT.

This clonotype has at least ten counts. This chain links TRBV20-1 with TRBJ2-7; 8 nucleotides agree with TRBD1. V shed 6 bases and J 7 bases; nucleotides not matched to a gene: 5. The CDR3 is made up of 11 amino acids. Germline V gene lookup returns CDR1 DFQATT and CDR2 SNEGSKA (reference sequence). For the CDR3, the DNA is TGCAGTGCGGGCAGGGGGCAAGAGCAGTACTTC. It specifies CSAGRGQEQYF.

This clonotype was counted ten times or more. CDR3 sequence reads: CASSEYGGTAGNTIYF. The CDR3 nucleotides are TGTGCCAGCAGTGAATATGGAGGGACAGCTGGAAACACCATATATTTT. The rearrangement joins TRBV25-1 to TRBJ1-3; 7 bases line up with TRBD1. V trimming: 0 bases; J trimming: 2 bases; junction bases outside the gene matches: 4. CDR1 and CDR2 from the germline V gene are MGHDK and SYGVNS. This CDR3 is built from 16 residues.

Ten or more counts support this clonotype. The CDR3 loop reads CASSFWQGGHSPLHF. CDR3 nucleotide sequence: TGTGCCAGCAGTTTTTGGCAGGGTGGACATTCACCCCTCCACTTT. The chain uses TRBV28 and TRBJ1-6; TRBD1 is a possible D gene (5 bases). This CDR3 contains 15 residues. Germline CDR1 and CDR2: MDHEN and SYDVKM. The germline V and J ends were trimmed by 3 bases and 8 bases, with 14 bases remaining between them.

The gene calls are TRBV7-9 and TRBJ1-1; 7 bases line up with TRBD1. The germline CDR1 and CDR2 sequences are SEHNR and FQNEAQ (reference sequence). Trimming at V came to 3 bases and at J to 2 bases, leaving 3 bases not matched to a gene. The CDR3 is 14 residues long. The chain's CDR3 is CASSFGGGNTEAFF. CDR3 DNA: TGTGCCAGCAGCTTTGGAGGGGGCAACACTGAAGCTTTCTTT.

This clonotype has at least ten counts. This chain uses TRBV4-3 with TRBJ2-1, with 13 nucleotides matching TRBD2. V shed 1 base, J shed 8 bases, and the junction held 5 bases outside the gene matches. There are 16 residues in the CDR3. Germline CDR1 and CDR2: LGHNA and YSLEER. The CDR3 nucleotides read TGCGCCAGCAGCCAAGCACTAGCGGGAGGGTGGCATGAGCAGTTCTTC. It specifies CASSQALAGGWHEQFF.

CDR3 in amino acids: CASSLRTAQPLNQPQHF. The CDR3, as DNA: TGTGCCAGCAGCCTTAGGACAGCACAGCCTCTTAATCAGCCCCAGCATTTT. The chain is built from TRBV5-4 and TRBJ1-5, with D perhaps matching TRBD1 (6 bases). CDR1 SGHNT and CDR2 YYREEE come from the germline V gene (reference sequence). V was shortened by 4 bases and J by 4 bases, with 21 bases between the two germline ends. The CDR3 is made up of 17 amino acids.

Ten or more counts support this clonotype. The chain uses TRBV20-1 and TRBJ1-5; a weak D match, TRBD1 (6 bases). CDR1 is DFQATT, CDR2 SNEGSKA, per germline (reference sequence). Trimming took 5 bases from V and 11 from J, leaving 16 bases between them. This CDR3 comprises 12 residues. The CDR3 DNA follows: TGCAGTGCTGGGGACAAGTTAGTAACCCAGCATTTT. Protein: CSAGDKLVTQHF.

This clonotype was seen repeatedly, ten times or more. The chain recombines TRBV7-8 with TRBJ2-7; D possibly matches TRBD1 or TRBD2 (5 bases each). V lost 2 bases and J 2 bases, leaving 7 bases between the germline ends. The V gene's germline CDR1 is SGHVS and CDR2 FQNEAQ. The CDR3 sequence is 13 residues long. The CDR3, as DNA: TGTGCCAGCAGCTTACGGGACCCCTACGAGCAGTACGTC. It codes for CASSLRDPYEQYV.

This clonotype was detected ten times or more. The chain couples TRBV5-4 to TRBJ1-1, with D uncertain. The CDR3 has 13 amino acids. Germline V gene sequence: CDR1 SGHNT, CDR2 YYREEE (reference sequence). Trimming took off 4 bases at V and 0 bases at J, with 7 bases between the two ends. The DNA of the CDR3 is TGTGCCAGCAGCGACGCAATGAACACTGAAGCTTTCTTT. This encodes CASSDAMNTEAFF. Full variable domain (outside the CDR3, taken from reference TRBV5-4 and TRBJ1-1): ETGVTQSPTHLIKTRGQQVTLRCSSQSGHNTVSWYQQALGQGPQFIFQYYREEENGRGNFPPRFSGLQFPNYSSELNVNALELDDSALYLCASSDAMNTEAFFGQGTRLTVV.

As DNA, the CDR3 is TGCGCCAGCAGCCCTCGTACAGTAGACTCCGGGGAGCTGTTTTTT. Its translation is CASSPRTVDSGELFF. The chain has TRBV5-1 and TRBJ2-2; the D is unclear. Deletions cut 4 bases from V and 6 bases from J, with 16 bases between. CDR1 SGHRS and CDR2 YFSETQ come from the germline V gene. The CDR3 is 15 residues long.

This clonotype occurred a few times. The CDR3 sequence is CSAGDRLHAFF. In DNA form, the CDR3 reads TGCAGCGCTGGGGACAGGTTGCATGCTTTCTTT. This rearrangement joins TRBV29-1 to TRBJ1-1, with TRBD1 matching over 8 bases. Germline CDR1 and CDR2: SQVTM and ANQGSEA. The CDR3 contains 11 residues. The ends lost 7 bases at V and 11 bases at J; junction bases unmatched: 9.